The 27 T cell receptor beta chains in this list originate from one sample, sequenced in a study of T-cell reconstitution after alpha-beta-depleted transplantation in children. Preparation of the TCRbeta library was carried out with unique molecular identifiers. TCRdb redid the calling of the PCR reads with MiXCR, one entry per CDR3 protein. The sample carries about 610,000 distinct CDR3 sequences, roughly a tenth recorded once. The specimen comprised PBMCs from the stem cell graft donor, sampled from the stem cell graft. These receptors were obtained from a human donor who donated a stem cell graft to a child with acute myeloid leukemia.

The CDR3 nucleotides read TGCAGCGGGGGAGGGTCTGGTCAGCCCCAGCATTTT. Protein product: CSGGGSGQPQHF. The chain is built from TRBV20-1 and TRBJ1-5, with a possible D match to TRBD1 (5 bases). The CDR3 is 12 residues long. Germline CDR1 is DFQATT and CDR2 is SNEGSKA (reference sequence).

This chain links TRBV5-1 with TRBJ1-3; the match to TRBD1 covers 12 bases. The CDR3 is made up of 17 amino acids. V shed 4 bases and J 0 bases; nucleotides not matched to a gene: 5. The germline V gene has CDR1 SGHRS and CDR2 YFSETQ. CDR3 amino acids: CASSTGDRGLSGNTIYF. DNA of the CDR3: TGCGCCAGCAGCACGGGGGACAGGGGGCTCTCTGGAAACACCATATATTTT.

This chain uses TRBV4-2 with TRBJ2-2, with 8 positions matching TRBD1. With 1 base clipped from V and 4 bases from J, the junction kept 8 bases outside the gene matches. CDR1 is LGHNA, CDR2 YNFKEQ, per germline. The CDR3 is 17 amino acids. CDR3 protein: CASSQVRRQGSTGELFF. CDR3 nucleotides: TGTGCCAGCAGCCAAGTTCGGAGACAGGGGAGCACCGGGGAGCTGTTTTTT.

Worth noting for this clonotype: A clone one base away is much larger, so this may be a read error. This CDR3 fails to terminate in the conserved phenylalanine or tryptophan, so it likely reflects a read error. For the CDR3, the DNA is TGCAGTGCTAGAGATCTAATAGGACGCAATGAGCAGTTCTAC. This encodes CSARDLIGRNEQFY. V is TRBV20-1 and J is TRBJ2-1; D unresolved. The CDR3 is 14 amino acids. Trimming removed 0 bases at V and 6 bases at J, with 12 bases between. CDR1 and CDR2 (germline): DFQATT, SNEGSKA (reference sequence).

This clonotype was detected only a few times. The chain carries TRBV20-1 and TRBJ2-3; 16 nucleotides line up with TRBD2. V was pared by 6 bases and J by 5 bases, with 5 bases of the junction left unmatched. In germline, CDR1 is DFQATT, CDR2 SNEGSKA (reference sequence). The CDR3 covers 15 residues. The CDR3 region has the DNA TGCAGTGCGCCGGGACTAGCGGGAGGGAAAGATACGCAGTATTTT. Its translation is CSAPGLAGGKDTQYF.

This clonotype was observed a few times. The chain recombines TRBV7-2 with TRBJ2-3; 8 positions agree with TRBD2. Germline V lookup: CDR1 SGHTA, CDR2 FQGNSA. The J segment lost 4 bases and the V segment lost 0 bases, leaving 3 bases of the junction unmatched. The CDR3 runs 15 residues. The CDR3 sequence is CASSLASGMADTQYF. The CDR3 DNA reads as TGTGCCAGCAGCTTAGCTAGCGGGATGGCAGATACGCAGTATTTT.

This clonotype has a handful of counts. The chain is built from TRBV30 and TRBJ2-5; 7 nucleotides match TRBD1. CDR3 length equals 15 residues. Germline V gene lookup returns CDR1 GTSNPN and CDR2 SVGIG (reference sequence). V was pared by 2 bases and J by 1 base, with 7 bases of the junction left unmatched. In DNA form, the CDR3 reads TGTGCCTGGAGTAGGGACAGATCATTCCAAGAGACCCAGTACTTC. Its translation is CAWSRDRSFQETQYF.

The J gene is TRBJ2-1, the V gene TRBV18, with D possibly matching TRBD2 (5 bases). Germline assignment: CDR1 KGHSH and CDR2 LQKENI. The CDR3 has 13 amino acids. V was pared by 3 bases and J by 10 bases, with 13 bases between. The CDR3 DNA is TGTGCCAGCTCACCCTTTTGGACTGACGAGCAGTTCTTC. This codes for CASSPFWTDEQFF.

The V call is TRBV20-1, the J call TRBJ2-7; 7 bases line up with TRBD1. There are 18 residues in the CDR3. J was trimmed by 1 base and V by 3 bases; bases with no gene match: 18. Germline loops: CDR1 DFQATT, CDR2 SNEGSKA (reference sequence). CDR3 coding DNA: TGCAGTGCTAGCGAACAACACTGGGACAGCCGTCCATCCTACGAGCAGTACTTC. Its translation: CSASEQHWDSRPSYEQYF.

The V gene is TRBV12-3 or TRBV12-4, the J gene TRBJ2-1; D unresolved. The V end lost 0 bases, the J end lost 7 bases, and 16 bases lay between the germline ends. The CDR3 is 16 amino acids. CDR3 in amino acids: CASSLAGTIHMNEQFF. In nucleotides, the CDR3 is TGTGCCAGCAGTTTAGCGGGTACGATACACATGAATGAGCAGTTCTTC.

This clonotype was recorded many times. The chain has TRBV5-1 and TRBJ1-2; the D is unclear. The V and J ends lost 4 bases and 1 base respectively, with 11 bases between them. The germline CDR1 and CDR2 sequences are SGHRS and YFSETQ. The CDR3 runs to 14 residues. This CDR3 reads CASSDSQINYGYTF. The DNA for the CDR3 is TGCGCCAGCAGCGATTCACAGATTAACTATGGCTACACCTTC.

This clonotype is medium-sized within its sample. In DNA form, the CDR3 reads TGTGCCATCAGTTCCAACAATGAGCAGTTCTTC. Translating it yields CAISSNNEQFF. The rearrangement uses TRBV10-3 and TRBJ2-1; D not resolved. Trimming took off 5 bases at V and 5 bases at J, with 4 bases between the two ends. The CDR3 extends over 11 amino acids. Germline CDR1 ENHRY, CDR2 SYGVKD.

In this sample, this clonotype turned up a few times. The DNA of the CDR3 is TGTGCCAGCAGCCAAGGGTACTCCTTAGGACAGGCCGGTGGCTACACCTTC. Protein: CASSQGYSLGQAGGYTF. J is TRBJ1-2 and V is TRBV3-1; 7 bases map to TRBD1. Germline V lookup: CDR1 LGHDT, CDR2 YNNKEL (reference sequence). Trimming removed 1 base from V and 7 bases from J; junction bases left unmatched: 15. The CDR3 is 17 amino acids.

In its sample, this clonotype was seen a few times. V usage is TRBV7-2 and J usage is TRBJ2-5, with D maybe TRBD2 (6 bases). V was cut by 8 bases and J by 2 bases, with 15 bases left in between. The CDR3 is 14 amino acids. CDR1 and CDR2 (germline): SGHTA, FQGNSA. As DNA, the CDR3 is TGTGCCAGCGGAAGGAGGGTCCCACAAGAGACCCAGTACTTC. Protein product: CASGRRVPQETQYF. The variable domain in full, with the rest retrieved from reference TRBV7-2 and TRBJ2-5, is GAGVSQSPSNKVTEKGKDVELRCDPISGHTALYWYRQSLGQGLEFLIYFQGNSAPDKSGLPSDRFSAERTGGSVSTLTIQRTQQEDSAVYLCASGRRVPQETQYFGPGTRLLVL.

Many counts were recorded for this clonotype. The V gene is TRBV12-3 or TRBV12-4, the J gene TRBJ2-7, with 11 bases fitting TRBD2. Unmatched junction bases numbered 5, after V lost 7 bases and J lost 0 bases. The length of the CDR3 is 15 residues. The CDR3 is CASTPSGGFSYEQYF. The CDR3 region has the DNA TGTGCCAGCACACCTAGCGGGGGGTTCTCCTACGAGCAGTACTTC.

V and J are TRBV7-2 and TRBJ2-3, with 16 bases lining up with TRBD2. The V gene end was trimmed by 5 bases and the J gene end by 0 bases; junction bases not matched to a gene: 8. CDR1 is SGHTA, CDR2 FQGNSA, per germline. This CDR3 comprises 19 residues. The CDR3 DNA follows: TGTGCCAGCAGCCCCCAGGGACTAGCGGGAGGGTTTAGCACAGATACGCAGTATTTT. Translating gives CASSPQGLAGGFSTDTQYF. The whole variable domain, filled in from reference TRBV7-2 and TRBJ2-3, reads GAGVSQSPSNKVTEKGKDVELRCDPISGHTALYWYRQSLGQGLEFLIYFQGNSAPDKSGLPSDRFSAERTGGSVSTLTIQRTQQEDSAVYLCASSPQGLAGGFSTDTQYFGPGTRLTVL.

The V and J genes are TRBV3-1 and TRBJ1-6; D not certain. Germline V gives CDR1 LGHDT, CDR2 YNNKEL (reference sequence). The length of the CDR3 is 13 residues. Trimming stripped 3 bases from V and 7 bases from J, with 7 bases between. The CDR3 DNA follows: TGTGCCAGCAGCCAGCGGGAGAATTCACCCCTCCACTTT. Its protein is CASSQRENSPLHF.

The chain carries TRBV7-6 and TRBJ2-7; 13 nucleotides line up with TRBD2. Germline CDR1 reads SGHVS; CDR2 reads FNYEAQ. Losses at the gene ends were 0 bases for V and 4 bases for J; bases not matched to a gene: 9. The CDR3 spans 18 residues. CDR3 in DNA: TGTGCCAGCAGCTTAGCGTCTGGGGTGACTAGCGGGAGGTACGAGCAGTACTTC. This codes for CASSLASGVTSGRYEQYF.

The chain combines TRBV28 with TRBJ2-3; D is perhaps TRBD2 (5 bases). The germline CDR1 and CDR2 sequences are MDHEN and SYDVKM. CDR3 length: 16 residues. Trimming pared 10 bases from V and 2 bases from J, leaving 22 bases between. The CDR3 region is CATLKGRGSNTDTQYF. The CDR3 bases are TGTGCCACCCTCAAGGGTCGGGGTTCTAACACAGATACGCAGTATTTT.

This clonotype was picked up many times. This sequence joins TRBV10-3 and TRBJ2-1; D assignment may be TRBD1 or TRBD2 (5 bases each). Germline CDR1 ENHRY, CDR2 SYGVKD. The CDR3 is 11 residues long. The V and J ends lost 11 bases and 7 bases respectively, with 12 bases between them. For the CDR3, the DNA is TGTGCCTTAGGGACCCCTAATGAGCAGTTCTTC. The encoded protein is CALGTPNEQFF.

This clonotype turned up a few times. The chain carries TRBV12-3 or TRBV12-4 and TRBJ1-2; the match to TRBD1 covers 7 bases. The CDR3 totals 14 residues. After removal of 0 bases from V and 8 bases from J, the junction contained 6 bases not matched to a gene. The CDR3 reads CASSLADRAVGYTF. As DNA, the CDR3 is TGTGCCAGCAGTTTAGCCGACAGGGCAGTGGGCTACACCTTC.

This clonotype was recorded many times. The chain uses TRBV6-2 or TRBV6-3 and TRBJ2-2; 10 nucleotides match TRBD1. V was pared by 4 bases and J by 5 bases, with 10 bases of the junction left unmatched. Looked up from germline, CDR1 is MNHEY and CDR2 is SVGEGT. The CDR3 spans 17 residues. The CDR3 region is CASSSGGTGVRTGELFF. The DNA of the CDR3 is TGTGCCAGCAGTTCCGGCGGGACAGGGGTTCGGACCGGGGAGCTGTTTTTT.

This clonotype was detected only a few times. The rearrangement joins TRBV5-1 to TRBJ2-7; a possible D gene is TRBD2 (6 bases). Germline V CDR1 and CDR2: SGHRS, YFSETQ. Trimming removed 0 bases from V and 6 bases from J, with 19 bases in between. The CDR3 is made up of 16 amino acids. The CDR3 sequence: CASSLGFSSDLGEQYF. Here the CDR3 DNA reads TGCGCCAGCAGCTTGGGGTTCTCTAGCGATCTGGGCGAGCAGTACTTC.

At least ten counts were recorded for this clonotype. The chain uses TRBV6-2 or TRBV6-3 and TRBJ2-1; 7 bases fit TRBD2. Trimming at V came to 4 bases and at J to 0 bases, leaving 9 bases not matched to a gene. The CDR3 is 17 amino acids. The V gene's germline CDR1 is MNHEY and CDR2 SVGEGT. The CDR3 loop reads CASSSPGGQGSYNEQFF. CDR3 bases: TGTGCCAGCAGTTCCCCGGGAGGCCAAGGCTCCTACAATGAGCAGTTCTTC.

Details on this clonotype: This may arise from a read error, as a much more abundant clone is one base away. The final CDR3 position lacks the conserved phenylalanine or tryptophan, pointing to a likely read error. The chain uses TRBV20-1 and TRBJ2-1, with 13 bases lining up with TRBD2. CDR1 is DFQATT and CDR2 is SNEGSKA in the germline V gene (reference sequence). The CDR3 sequence is 13 residues long. V lost 8 bases, J lost 6 bases, and 4 bases stayed unmatched. DNA of the CDR3: TGCAGTCCCCGACTAGCGGGAGGCAATGAGCAGTTCTCC. Its protein is CSPRLAGGNEQFS.

The chain uses TRBV5-5 and TRBJ1-1; D unclear. Trimming left V 0 bases short and J 7 bases short, with 16 bases between. Germline V gene sequence: CDR1 SGHKS, CDR2 YYEKEE (reference sequence). The CDR3 runs to 15 residues. CDR3 DNA: TGTGCCAGCAGCTTGGATCGGCTCCCCGAACTTGAAGCTTTCTTT. The encoded protein is CASSLDRLPELEAFF.

The gene calls are TRBV21-1 and TRBJ2-2; TRBD2, as called in the table, went unchecked against the DNA. TRBV21-1 is termed a pseudogene. The CDR3 has 16 residues. This CDR3 is CAISFGLAGQTGELFF. The CDR3 DNA sequence: TGTGCCATCAGCTTCGGGCTAGCGGGACAGACCGGGGAGCTGTTTTTT.